This TCR beta chain emerged from a study of blood T cell repertoires in COVID-19 (dated by TCRdb to about 2020). The study in broad terms: Samples covering the acute and convalescent phases of COVID-19 were provided by collaborators in the United States, Italy and Spain. The prospective study material was composed of cDNA or gDNA derived from T cells, B-cell-depleted T cells, or PBMCs. Where available, HLA class I and class II types were taken from metadata supplied by the sample provider and were not determined by assay-based typing. The repertoires were made available in a free public database intended to serve as a resource for research on the immune response to SARS-CoV-2. The samples were drawn from two sources: the first 160 participants of the ongoing ImmuneRACE study, and 950 to 1,500 subjects contributed by 6 global collaborators. Deeply sampled blood TCRbeta repertoires from subjects exposed to, actively infected with, or recovered from COVID-19 were included in the dataset. A de-identified subject ID, COVID-19 status, age in years and sex were almost always included in the sample metadata. Study-level results and caveats: The quantity of clinical and demographic metadata differed by source and by participant and was supplied without curation.

Points on this clone: No cognate antigen has been identified for it. Base quality data are lacking; no much larger clone is found one base away.

The collaborating institutions used their own protocols to collect whole blood in K2EDTA tubes. Collaborator samples were shipped for TCRbeta analysis as frozen whole blood, isolated PBMCs, or DNA extracted from either sample type. The immunoSEQ Assay, a bias-controlled multiplex PCR, was used to amplify TCRbeta CDR3 regions from genomic DNA. The published analysis was carried out like this. The number of nucleated cells in each sample was estimated from the amplification of reference gene primers within the assay. To quantify the absolute abundance of each unique TCRbeta CDR3 rearrangement, sequence reads were collapsed and filtered. For each sample, productive Simpson clonality was calculated as the square root of Simpson's diversity index over productive rearrangements. TCRdb provides this immuneACCESS table in a form limited to in-frame rearrangements. Some clones are lacking; in checked studies, under half of them reflect an unresolved V gene, and why the rest are absent is not known. The V and J calls and clone size come from that table; D and trimming were worked out from the DNA. The sample has roughly 160,000 clones on record, around nine tenths of them singletons. The top ten hold around 0.53% of the sample.

The material sequenced was peripheral blood. The receptor comes from a man in his fifties with acute or convalescent COVID-19.

The CDR3: CASSDPTGNSPLHF. The DNA is as follows: TGTGCCAGCAGTGACCCGACAGGGAATTCACCCCTCCACTTT. The chain uses TRBV6-6 and TRBJ1-6, with 7 bases matching TRBD1. From the germline V gene (reference sequence), CDR1 is MNHNY and CDR2 is SVGAGI. The CDR3 holds 14 amino acids from the cysteine to the phenylalanine. Only the CDR3 DNA stays, 42 bases, in frame from base 1. Relative to germline, V is missing 5 bases and J is missing 7 bases, with 5 bases of the junction outside any gene match.